Given below is one T cell receptor beta chain in context. Its target is not known. This sample stems from a study of radiotherapy plus CTLA-4 blockade in lung cancer. Notes on the study in general: Increased serum interferon-beta after radiation also reportedly predicted response strongly. Clones derived from tumor TCRs expanded in blood after radiotherapy plus ipilimumab.

The V gene's germline CDR1 is SQVTM and CDR2 ANQGSEA. The CDR3 spans 11 residues. The V end lost 8 bases, the J end lost 9 bases, and 16 bases lay between the germline ends. Clones were sequenced by immunoSEQ multiplex PCR, and TCRdb holds only the in-frame ones, with some missing. The sample consists of more than 40,000 clones, 73% of them appearing once. The chain is built from TRBV29-1 and TRBJ2-5; D gene uncertain. This TCR derives from a human donor with non-small cell lung cancer who had a complete response to radiotherapy plus ipilimumab. Sequencing was performed on peripheral blood, taken from a patient treated with radiotherapy plus ipilimumab. The CDR3 protein is CSLSQTEAQYF. The CDR3 DNA is TGCAGCCTGTCTCAAACCGAGGCCCAGTACTTC.